The 13 T cell receptor beta chains listed next were all sequenced from one sample in a study of shared clonotypes between healthy human individuals. The method was immunoSEQ multiplex PCR; TCRdb's version includes in-frame clones alone and lacks a portion of them. The sample holds approximately 940,000 clones, approximately 80% seen once. The source material was memory CD4+ T cells sorted from blood. Noted subset: CD45RA-negative fraction. These receptors were taken from a man aged 18-30 years in good health.

The genes are TRBV7-9 and TRBJ1-2; TRBD1 might be the D (5 bases). The germline gives CDR1 SEHNR, CDR2 FQNEAQ (reference sequence). The CDR3 totals 16 residues. V was trimmed by 5 bases and J by 6 bases, leaving 22 bases between them. CDR3 in DNA: TGTGCCAGCAGCCCGAATCCAATTATGGGGGAAAATGGCTACACCTTC. As protein: CASSPNPIMGENGYTF. The full variable domain, its missing parts supplied by reference TRBV7-9 and TRBJ1-2, is DTGVSQNPRHKITKRGQNVTFRCDPISEHNRLYWYRQTLGQGPEFLTYFQNEAQLEKSRLLSDRFSAERPKGSFSTLEIQRTEQGDSAMYLCASSPNPIMGENGYTFGSGTRLTVV.

There are a few counts of this clone. The chain links TRBV28 to TRBJ2-3, with D possibly matching TRBD2 (6 bases). CDR1 is MDHEN and CDR2 is SYDVKM in the germline V gene. Deletions cut 6 bases from V and 2 bases from J, with 12 bases between. There are 14 residues in the CDR3. The CDR3 is CASRSSGATDTQYF. As DNA, the CDR3 is TGTGCCAGCAGGAGTAGCGGTGCCACAGATACGCAGTATTTT.

The chain is built from TRBV7-2 and TRBJ1-1; D is possibly TRBD1 (5 bases). This CDR3 contains 15 residues. Germline CDR1 and CDR2: SGHTA and FQGNSA. V lost 3 bases, J lost 4 bases, and 15 bases lay in between. The CDR3 here is CASSLSRAVITEAFF. The DNA for the CDR3 is TGTGCCAGCAGCTTGAGCAGGGCGGTGATCACTGAAGCTTTCTTT.

This chain uses TRBV28 with TRBJ1-2; D is ambiguous. The ends were cut back, 2 bases at V and 4 bases at J, with 5 bases in the middle. The CDR3 sequence is 12 residues long. The germline V gene encodes CDR1 MDHEN and CDR2 SYDVKM. CDR3 DNA sequence: TGTGCCAGCAGTTTAATTGCCTATGGCTACACCTTC. Residues: CASSLIAYGYTF.

The CDR3 coding sequence is TGTGCCAGCAGTAGGACAGGGTTTGACACAGATACGCAGTATTTT. Translating it yields CASSRTGFDTDTQYF. The chain employs TRBV7-2 and TRBJ2-3, with 8 bases lining up with TRBD1. The V gene end was trimmed by 6 bases and the J gene end by 2 bases; junction bases not matched to a gene: 7. The CDR3 has 15 residues. Germline values: CDR1 SGHTA, CDR2 FQGNSA.

This CDR3 is CAWREQGWGSPLHF. The CDR3 region has the DNA TGTGCCTGGAGGGAGCAGGGTTGGGGTTCACCCCTCCACTTT. The rearrangement links TRBV30 to TRBJ1-6, with TRBD1 as a possible D gene (5 bases). V shed 3 bases and J shed 9 bases, with 15 bases lying between them. This CDR3 is built from 14 residues. CDR1 is GTSNPN and CDR2 is SVGIG in the germline V gene (reference sequence).

The CDR3 here is CASNKGDRENSPLHF. CDR3 sequence (DNA): TGTGCCAGCAACAAGGGGGACAGGGAGAACTCACCCCTCCACTTT. The chain recombines TRBV6-5 with TRBJ1-6, with 9 bases aligning to TRBD1. CDR1 and CDR2 from the germline V gene are MNHEY and SVGAGI. There are 15 residues in the CDR3. Trimming took 7 bases from V and 10 from J; bases not matched to a gene: 11.

This clone has a handful of counts. This sequence joins TRBV28 and TRBJ1-6; the D gene is possibly TRBD1 (5 bases). In germline, CDR1 is MDHEN, CDR2 SYDVKM. Trimming left V 5 bases short and J 9 bases short, with 11 bases between. There are 13 residues in the CDR3. DNA of the CDR3: TGTGCCAGCAGTCGTGAGGGGCGTTCACCCCTCCACTTT. This codes for CASSREGRSPLHF.

The chain employs TRBV30 and TRBJ2-5; 9 bases line up with TRBD2. The germline gives CDR1 GTSNPN, CDR2 SVGIG (reference sequence). This CDR3 region has 15 residues. Trimming removed 4 bases from V and 0 bases from J; junction bases left unmatched: 6. DNA for the CDR3: TGTGCCTGGATGGGGACTAGCAGATACCAAGAGACCCAGTACTTC. Amino acid sequence: CAWMGTSRYQETQYF.

This clone was counted once. The rearrangement joins TRBV5-1 to TRBJ2-5; tentatively, D is TRBD2 (5 bases). V shed 4 bases and J shed 5 bases, with 15 bases lying between them. Per germline, CDR1 SGHRS and CDR2 YFSETQ. This CDR3 is built from 14 residues. CDR3 sequence (DNA): TGCGCCAGCAGCGTACTTATAAGGGAGGAGACCCAGTACTTC. This encodes CASSVLIREETQYF.

J is TRBJ1-6 and V is TRBV18, with 7 bases fitting TRBD1. The CDR3 is 14 residues long. J was trimmed by 6 bases and V by 4 bases; bases with no gene match: 3. Germline V lookup: CDR1 KGHSH, CDR2 LQKENI. This CDR3 is CASSQDRVNSPLHF. The CDR3 coding sequence is TGTGCCAGCTCACAAGACAGGGTTAATTCACCCCTCCACTTT.

Comments on this clone: The identical CDR3 is also encoded by other nucleotide sequences in the sample. The chain uses TRBV7-2 and TRBJ2-2; 7 bases are a match to TRBD1. The length of the CDR3 is 14 residues. CDR1 and CDR2 from the germline V gene are SGHTA and FQGNSA. J was trimmed by 3 bases and V by 5 bases; bases with no gene match: 3. CDR3 amino acids: CASSRDSYTGELFF. Here the CDR3 DNA reads TGTGCCAGCAGCAGGGACAGCTACACCGGGGAGCTGTTTTTT.

The chain uses TRBV28 and TRBJ2-1; D is uncertain. The CDR3 extends over 16 amino acids. Germline loops: CDR1 MDHEN, CDR2 SYDVKM. With 5 bases removed from V and 0 bases from J, the gap between germline ends came to 14 bases. CDR3 loop: CASSPEWSNSYNEQFF. Here the CDR3 DNA reads TGTGCCAGCAGTCCCGAGTGGTCAAACTCCTACAATGAGCAGTTCTTC.